One sample yielded the 10 T cell receptor beta chains listed below, sequenced in a study of T-cell memory formation after mild COVID-19. TCRdb called the 5' RACE reads again in MiXCR, with one record for every CDR3 protein. The sample has 350,000 or so distinct CDR3 sequences, less than 25% seen once. The sequenced material came from PBMCs or a T cell subset sorted from them (not recorded which). The receptors were sampled from a man aged 18 to 35 who had mild COVID-19 (a few samples of this study predate the infection). Cell type and time point are not known.

This clonotype was counted many times. The V and J genes are TRBV12-3 or TRBV12-4 and TRBJ1-1, with 7 bases aligning to TRBD1. The CDR3 loop spans 14 amino acids. V was pared by 6 bases and J by 0 bases, with 4 bases of the junction left unmatched. The CDR3 loop reads CASSRRGLNTEAFF. The CDR3, as DNA: TGTGCCAGCAGCCGCAGGGGGTTGAACACTGAAGCTTTCTTT.

The CDR3 here is CASRAGGDEQFF. The CDR3 DNA reads TGTGCCAGCAGGGCAGGGGGCGATGAGCAGTTCTTC. The rearrangement uses TRBV6-5 and TRBJ2-1, with 8 bases identical to TRBD1. V gave up 6 bases and J gave up 8 bases; unmatched junction bases: 3. There are 12 residues in the CDR3. Germline V gene data show CDR1 as MNHEY and CDR2 as SVGAGI.

This clonotype was seen more than once but under ten times. The rearrangement joins TRBV12-3 or TRBV12-4 to TRBJ2-3; TRBD2 matches at 11 bases. CDR3 length equals 16 residues. J gave up 1 base and V 5 bases, and 5 bases lay outside the gene matches. CDR3 sequence (DNA): TGTGCCAGCAGTAAAGTAGCGGGGGGGTGCACAGATACGCAGTATTTT. The encoded protein is CASSKVAGGCTDTQYF.

The rearrangement joins TRBV15 to TRBJ2-3; TRBD1 is a possible D gene (5 bases). Trimming pared 0 bases from V and 4 bases from J, leaving 14 bases between. The CDR3 contains 16 residues. The germline CDR1 and CDR2 sequences are LNHNV and YYDKDF (reference sequence). The CDR3 nucleotides read TGTGCCACCAGCAGAGATAGGGTAGGGGCCGCAGATACGCAGTATTTT. This codes for CATSRDRVGAADTQYF.

This clonotype was seen only a few times. V usage is TRBV10-3 and J usage is TRBJ2-7; 11 nucleotides match TRBD2. The CDR3 extends over 14 amino acids. Trimming at V came to 4 bases and at J to 5 bases, leaving 4 bases not matched to a gene. Germline CDR1 and CDR2: ENHRY and SYGVKD. This CDR3 is CAISASGGNNEQYV. The CDR3 coding sequence is TGTGCCATCAGTGCTAGCGGGGGGAACAACGAGCAGTACGTC.

The chain uses TRBV27 and TRBJ1-5; D is perhaps TRBD1 (6 bases). CDR3 length equals 15 residues. Germline-derived CDR1 and CDR2 are MNHEY and SMNVEV (reference sequence). Trimming removed 6 bases from V and 2 bases from J, with 14 bases in between. DNA of the CDR3: TGTGCCAGCAGCTCAACAGGGACGGGCAATCAGCCCCAGCATTTT. It specifies CASSSTGTGNQPQHF.

This clonotype was counted only a few times. The V and J genes are TRBV7-9 and TRBJ2-1; perhaps TRBD1 as D (5 bases). Per the germline V gene, CDR1 is SEHNR and CDR2 is FQNEAQ (reference sequence). V was trimmed by 5 bases and J by 8 bases, leaving 19 bases between them. The CDR3 length is 15 residues. The CDR3 spells CASSRQSSSGHEQFF. CDR3 in DNA: TGTGCCAGCAGCCGACAGTCTAGTTCTGGGCATGAGCAGTTCTTC.

V usage is TRBV5-5 and J usage is TRBJ2-7; 11 positions match TRBD2. With V trimmed by 4 bases and J by 3 bases, 6 bases remained unmatched. Germline V CDR1 and CDR2: SGHKS, YYEKEE (reference sequence). The length of the CDR3 is 15 residues. The CDR3 nucleotides read TGTGCCAGCAGCCCGGGACTAGCGGAAGTCTACGAGCAGTACGTC. Amino acids: CASSPGLAEVYEQYV.

The gene calls are TRBV9 and TRBJ1-5; perhaps TRBD1 as D (5 bases). The CDR3 sequence is 14 residues long. CDR1 and CDR2 (germline): SGDLS, YYNGEE. Trimming shortened V by 4 bases and J by 7 bases, and 15 bases separated the two germline ends. CDR3 coding DNA: TGTGCCAGCAGCCGGGAAGGGGTAAGGCAGCCCCAGCATTTT. It codes for CASSREGVRQPQHF.

This clonotype has only a few counts. The rearrangement links TRBV4-3 to TRBJ1-2; D remains ambiguous. Trimming shortened V by 1 base and J by 4 bases, and 13 bases separated the two germline ends. Germline V gives CDR1 LGHNA, CDR2 YSLEER. CDR3 size: 15 residues. The CDR3 loop reads CASSQGSFIPYGYTF. The CDR3 nucleotides read TGCGCCAGCAGCCAAGGGTCTTTTATACCCTATGGCTACACCTTC.